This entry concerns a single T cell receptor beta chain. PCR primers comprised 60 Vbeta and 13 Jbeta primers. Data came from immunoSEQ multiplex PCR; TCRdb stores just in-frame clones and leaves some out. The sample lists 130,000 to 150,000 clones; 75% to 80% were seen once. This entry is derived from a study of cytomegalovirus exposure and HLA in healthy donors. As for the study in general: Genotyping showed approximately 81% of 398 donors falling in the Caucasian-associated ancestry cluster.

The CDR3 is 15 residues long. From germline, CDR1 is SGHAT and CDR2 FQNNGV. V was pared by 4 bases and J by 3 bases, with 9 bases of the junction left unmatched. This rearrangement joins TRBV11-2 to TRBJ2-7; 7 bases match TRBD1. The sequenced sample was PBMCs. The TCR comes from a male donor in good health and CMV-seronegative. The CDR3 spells CASSSPGPGGYEQYF. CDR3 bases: TGTGCCAGCAGCTCGCCCGGACCAGGGGGCTACGAGCAGTACTTC. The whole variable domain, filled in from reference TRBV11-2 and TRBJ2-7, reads EAGVAQSPRYKIIEKRQSVAFWCNPISGHATLYWYQQILGQGPKLLIQFQNNGVVDDSQLPKDRFSAERLKGVDSTLKIQPAKLEDSAVYLCASSSPGPGGYEQYFGPGTRLTVT.